The rows below give T cell receptor beta chains drawn from one sample of a study of T cell changes during pregnancy in multiple sclerosis. Sequencing used immunoSEQ multiplex PCR; TCRdb keeps in-frame clones, though not all of them. The sample holds about 31,000 clones, 85% to 95% seen once. Sequences were derived from CD4+ T cells from peripheral blood mononuclear cells, sampled in the second trimester of pregnancy. These TCRs come from a female donor with multiple sclerosis, enrolled in a pregnancy study. Both conserved end residues are part of each CDR3.

CAWSTGKISGNTIYF | TRBJ1-3 | TRBV30
CASSLAGQYEQYF | TRBJ2-7 | TRBV7-2
CASTGTGVLGYGYTF | TRBJ1-2 | TRBV19
CATSRATGYSYGYTF | TRBJ1-2 | TRBV15
CASRLSGNEKLFF | TRBJ1-4 | TRBV27
CASSPRSGGEAFF | TRBJ1-1 | TRBV7-3
CASSFQAYEQYF | TRBJ2-7 | TRBV5-6
CASSEPGQAQSKTQYF | TRBJ2-5 | TRBV6-1
CASIPGAGVKYGSNQPQHF | TRBJ1-5 | TRBV27
CATSRDRQARNTEAFF | TRBJ1-1 | TRBV15
CASALGGSAEAFF | TRBJ1-1 | TRBV28
CASSQYTGSYNEQFF | TRBJ2-1 | TRBV4-3
CASSLGLAEYEQYF | TRBJ2-7 | TRBV5-4
CASSMSGWEPQHF | TRBJ1-5 | TRBV19
CASSSSGNTDTQYF | TRBJ2-3 | TRBV7-2
CASSLQTGGYTGELFF | TRBJ2-2 | TRBV5-1
CASYSTGELFF | TRBJ2-2 | TRBV27
CASSLTSGRGGEQFF | TRBJ2-1 | TRBV11-2
CASSLPGVTGEQFF | TRBJ2-1 | TRBV5-4
CASSLDRTSVGTQYF | TRBJ2-3 | TRBV27
CASSYVFPGQGGTQYF | TRBJ2-5 | TRBV6-5
CAWSEQGHYGYTF | TRBJ1-2 | TRBV30
CASSSQGQPQHF | TRBJ1-5 | TRBV28
CASSLSTGRGQGESGYTF | TRBJ1-2 | TRBV5-1
CASSSGTTTEPQHF | TRBJ1-5 | TRBV2